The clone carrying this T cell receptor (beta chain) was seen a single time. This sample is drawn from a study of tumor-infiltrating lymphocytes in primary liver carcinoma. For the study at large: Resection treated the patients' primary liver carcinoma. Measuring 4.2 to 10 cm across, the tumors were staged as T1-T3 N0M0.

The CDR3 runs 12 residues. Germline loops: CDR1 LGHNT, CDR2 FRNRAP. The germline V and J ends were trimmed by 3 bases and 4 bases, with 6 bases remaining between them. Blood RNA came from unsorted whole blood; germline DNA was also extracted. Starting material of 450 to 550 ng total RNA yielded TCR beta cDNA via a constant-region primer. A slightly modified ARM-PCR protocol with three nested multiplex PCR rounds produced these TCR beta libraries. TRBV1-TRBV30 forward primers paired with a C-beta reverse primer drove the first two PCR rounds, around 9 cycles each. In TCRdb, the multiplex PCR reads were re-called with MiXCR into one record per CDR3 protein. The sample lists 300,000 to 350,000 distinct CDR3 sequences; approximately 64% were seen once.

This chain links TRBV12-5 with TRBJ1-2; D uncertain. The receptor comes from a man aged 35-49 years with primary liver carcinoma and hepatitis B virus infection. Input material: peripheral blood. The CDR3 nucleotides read TGTGCTAGTGGTTTACTCGGCTATGGCTACACCTTC. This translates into CASGLLGYGYTF.